The entry below gives a single T cell receptor (beta chain) sequence along with its context. Its antigen remains unidentified. These data come from a study of shared clonotypes between healthy human individuals. The overall study: There were three CD4 naive, three CD4 memory, two CD8 naive and one CD8 memory plates per donor.

Regarding the study as a whole: When naive CD4 clonotypes were compared across a few donors, 4% to 6.5% were shared. Larger estimated richness was generally seen in naive subsets than in memory subsets. Rarefaction gave evidence that sorted-subset sequencing remained incomplete despite large depth.

V was shortened by 6 bases and J by 1 base, with 15 bases between the two germline ends. CDR3 size: 15 residues. The germline V gene has CDR1 MNHNY and CDR2 SVGAGI (reference sequence). TCRdb's copy holds only in-frame clones and misses some; the assay was immunoSEQ multiplex PCR. Among about 2.3 million clones, 85% to 95% were seen once, and the ten largest hold around 0.38%. The receptor was derived from a man between 18 and 29 years old in good health. Some clones in this sample may be carry-over from other donors' samples. The source material was naive CD4+ T cells from PBMCs. Subset: CD45RA+ positively selected. The V and J genes are TRBV6-6 and TRBJ1-1; D unresolved. In DNA, the CDR3 is TGTGCCAGCAGACGGGGTGGGGTTCCGAACACTGAAGCTTTCTTT. Translating it yields CASRRGGVPNTEAFF.